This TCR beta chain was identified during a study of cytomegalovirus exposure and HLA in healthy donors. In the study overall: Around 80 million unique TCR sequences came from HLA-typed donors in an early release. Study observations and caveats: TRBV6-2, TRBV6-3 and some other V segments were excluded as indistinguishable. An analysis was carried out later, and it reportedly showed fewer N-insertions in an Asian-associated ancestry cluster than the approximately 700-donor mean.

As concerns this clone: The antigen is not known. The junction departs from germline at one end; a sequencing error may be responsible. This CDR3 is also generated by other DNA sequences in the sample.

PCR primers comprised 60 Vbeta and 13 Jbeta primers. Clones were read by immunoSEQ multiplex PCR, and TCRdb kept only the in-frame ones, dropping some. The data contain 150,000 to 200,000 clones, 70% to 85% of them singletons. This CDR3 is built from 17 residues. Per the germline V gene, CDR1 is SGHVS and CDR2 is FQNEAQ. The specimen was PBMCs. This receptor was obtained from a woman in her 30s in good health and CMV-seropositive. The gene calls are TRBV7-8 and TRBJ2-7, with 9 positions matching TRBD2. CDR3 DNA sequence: TGTGCCAGCAGCTTAGGCGGGACTAGCACCTTTGGATACGAGCAGTACTTT. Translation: CASSLGGTSTFGYEQYF.